These 21 T cell receptor beta chains share one sample of origin, sequenced in a study of T cell responses to AZD1222 COVID-19 vaccine. Method: immunoSEQ multiplex PCR; TCRdb's copy keeps in-frame clones and lacks some. Found here are roughly 140,000 clones, around 87% of them singletons; the top ten hold 1.5% to 2%. The material sequenced was peripheral blood, taken on day 0 of AZD1222 vaccination. The receptor source for this set is an adult in good health.

This chain links TRBV6-5 with TRBJ1-2; D not resolved. V gave up 2 bases and J gave up 1 base, with 5 bases separating them. The CDR3 sequence is 13 residues long. Germline V gives CDR1 MNHEY, CDR2 SVGAGI. As DNA, the CDR3 is TGTGCCAGCAGTTACGAGGGTAACTATGGCTACACCTTC. This sequence encodes CASSYEGNYGYTF.

The J gene is TRBJ1-6, the V gene TRBV6-4; D is unclear. Trimming removed 2 bases from V and 9 bases from J, with 5 bases in between. The germline V gene has CDR1 MRHNA and CDR2 SNTAGT. This CDR3 has 12 amino acids. CDR3 amino acids: CASSDGVSPLHF. The CDR3 DNA follows: TGTGCCAGCAGTGACGGGGTTTCACCCCTCCACTTT.

The chain links TRBV5-1 to TRBJ2-3, with 7 bases identical to TRBD2. V was clipped by 2 bases and J by 6 bases; unmatched bases: 9. This CDR3 has 15 amino acids. The germline gives CDR1 SGHRS, CDR2 YFSETQ. The CDR3 loop is CASSLRDGGSDTQYF. The CDR3 coding sequence is TGCGCCAGCAGCTTACGGGACGGGGGGTCGGATACGCAGTATTTT.

V usage is TRBV15 and J usage is TRBJ2-7, with TRBD1 matching over 9 bases. The CDR3 totals 16 residues. The V gene end was trimmed by 0 bases and the J gene end by 1 base; junction bases not matched to a gene: 4. CDR1 is LNHNV, CDR2 YYDKDF, per germline (reference sequence). CDR3 DNA sequence: TGTGCCACCAGCAGAGAGCCGGGACAGGGTTCCTACGAGCAGTACTTC. Translation: CATSREPGQGSYEQYF.

The chain links TRBV5-1 to TRBJ2-2; TRBD1 is a possible D gene (5 bases). The CDR3 runs 14 residues. Trimming removed 4 bases at V and 1 base at J, with 8 bases between. In germline, CDR1 is SGHRS, CDR2 YFSETQ. CDR3 DNA sequence: TGCGCCAGCAGCCAGGGCGAGAACACCGGGGAGCTGTTTTTT. Translating it yields CASSQGENTGELFF.

This clone was observed once. The chain has TRBV2 and TRBJ2-7, with no clear D. This CDR3 region has 15 residues. CDR1 is SNHLY, CDR2 FYNNEI, per germline. Trimming removed 8 bases at V and 3 bases at J, with 20 bases between. CDR3 sequence (DNA): TGTGCCAGCGCAACCCTCTTTGGACCGTACTACGAGCAGTACTTC. Translation gives CASATLFGPYYEQYF.

This clone was picked up one time. This chain connects TRBV28 to TRBJ2-4, with a tentative D call TRBD1 (6 bases). Trimming took 9 bases from V and 1 from J, leaving 16 bases between them. This CDR3 spans 15 amino acids. Germline CDR1 MDHEN, CDR2 SYDVKM. The CDR3 sequence: CASKSGAPAKNIQYF. DNA of the CDR3: TGTGCCAGTAAGTCAGGGGCGCCTGCCAAAAACATTCAGTACTTC.

This chain uses TRBV28 with TRBJ1-1; D is possibly TRBD1 (5 bases). In germline, CDR1 is MDHEN, CDR2 SYDVKM. The CDR3 totals 13 residues. V was clipped by 0 bases and J by 8 bases, with 10 bases between them. The CDR3 region is CASSLWSDSEAFF. The CDR3 region has the DNA TGTGCCAGCAGTTTATGGTCAGACAGCGAAGCTTTCTTT. The full variable domain, completed using reference TRBV28 and TRBJ1-1, is DVKVTQSSRYLVKRTGEKVFLECVQDMDHENMFWYRQDPGLGLRLIYFSYDVKMKEKGDIPEGYSVSREKKERFSLILESASTNQTSMYLCASSLWSDSEAFFGQGTRLTVV.

The chain uses TRBV20-1 and TRBJ1-5; TRBD1 matches at 11 bases. CDR1 and CDR2 (germline): DFQATT, SNEGSKA (reference sequence). The V segment lost 3 bases and the J segment 2 bases; nucleotides outside the gene matches: 3. The CDR3 runs to 15 residues. The CDR3 DNA sequence: TGCAGTGCTAGTGGGGACAGGGGGGGCAATCAGCCCCAGCATTTT. This translates into CSASGDRGGNQPQHF.

This clone was seen more than once but under ten times. The rearrangement links TRBV5-1 to TRBJ2-2; weak D call: TRBD2 (5 bases). The CDR3 is made up of 14 amino acids. Trimming stripped 3 bases from V and 4 bases from J, with 10 bases between. Looked up from germline, CDR1 is SGHRS and CDR2 is YFSETQ. The CDR3 DNA reads TGCGCCAGCAGCTCGGGGTCAACCACCGGGGAGCTGTTTTTT. Translation gives CASSSGSTTGELFF.

This clone was picked up one time. The rearrangement uses TRBV6-5 and TRBJ2-7, with 10 nucleotides matching TRBD2. The V and J ends lost 7 bases and 5 bases, in that order; junction bases with no gene match: 11. The CDR3 has 15 residues. Per germline, CDR1 MNHEY and CDR2 SVGAGI. As DNA, the CDR3 is TGTGCCAGCACGGAACTAGCGGGAACCCGGCACGAGCAGTACTTC. Translating it yields CASTELAGTRHEQYF.

The chain couples TRBV7-8 to TRBJ1-1; D is uncertain. Trimming pared 1 base from V and 0 bases from J, leaving 9 bases between. The CDR3 consists of 15 residues. Germline CDR1 is SGHVS and CDR2 is FQNEAQ. CDR3 region: CASSLGQFMNTEAFF. DNA of the CDR3: TGTGCCAGCAGCTTAGGGCAGTTCATGAACACTGAAGCTTTCTTT.

V usage is TRBV6-2 or TRBV6-3 and J usage is TRBJ1-5; 7 bases fit TRBD1. Germline V gives CDR1 MNHEY, CDR2 SVGEGT. Losses at the gene ends were 0 bases for V and 2 bases for J; bases not matched to a gene: 10. The CDR3 spans 18 residues. The chain's CDR3 is CASSYSLGQAQGNQPQHF. DNA of the CDR3: TGTGCCAGCAGTTACTCCCTCGGACAGGCCCAGGGCAATCAGCCCCAGCATTTT.

The rearrangement links TRBV6-5 to TRBJ1-1; 7 bases are a match to TRBD1. After removal of 6 bases from V and 1 base from J, the junction contained 2 bases not matched to a gene. The germline gives CDR1 MNHEY, CDR2 SVGAGI. The CDR3 length is 13 residues. CDR3 protein: CASRRDRNTEAFF. In nucleotides, the CDR3 is TGTGCCAGCAGAAGGGACAGGAACACTGAAGCTTTCTTT.

This sequence joins TRBV11-2 and TRBJ2-2; 8 bases are shared with TRBD2. The CDR3 runs 16 residues. V gave up 1 base and J gave up 3 bases; unmatched junction bases: 4. Germline V CDR1 and CDR2: SGHAT, FQNNGV. CDR3 sequence reads: CASSLVGGRYTGELFF. For the CDR3, the DNA is TGTGCCAGCAGCTTAGTAGGCGGGAGGTACACCGGGGAGCTGTTTTTT. Full variable domain (outside the CDR3, taken from reference TRBV11-2 and TRBJ2-2): EAGVAQSPRYKIIEKRQSVAFWCNPISGHATLYWYQQILGQGPKLLIQFQNNGVVDDSQLPKDRFSAERLKGVDSTLKIQPAKLEDSAVYLCASSLVGGRYTGELFFGEGSRLTVL.

The chain employs TRBV7-3 and TRBJ2-2, with D unclear. This CDR3 region has 15 residues. Germline assignment: CDR1 SGHTA and CDR2 FQGTGA. Trimming cost V 1 base and J 6 bases, with 12 bases left between them. Written as DNA, the CDR3 is TGTGCCAGCAGCTTAAACCTCATGCCTGCCGGGGAGCTGTTTTTT. This encodes CASSLNLMPAGELFF. The full variable domain, in which reference TRBV7-3 and TRBJ2-2 provide the parts outside the CDR3, is GAGVSQTPSNKVTEKGKYVELRCDPISGHTALYWYRQSLGQGPEFLIYFQGTGAADDSGLPNDRFFAVRPEGSVSTLKIQRTERGDSAVYLCASSLNLMPAGELFFGEGSRLTVL.

The chain couples TRBV3-1 (or the pseudogene TRBV3-2) to TRBJ2-1; D ambiguous. The CDR3 is made up of 14 amino acids. The germline CDR1 and CDR2 sequences are LGHDT and YNNKEL (reference sequence). The V gene lost 1 base and the J gene lost 4 bases, with 8 bases spanning the gap. CDR3 nucleotides: TGTGCCAGCAGCCAAGCCTCACAGTACAATGAGCAGTTCTTC. Encoded protein: CASSQASQYNEQFF.

The rearrangement uses TRBV13 and TRBJ2-1; 7 bases line up with TRBD2. Germline V gene sequence: CDR1 PRHDT, CDR2 FYEKMQ (reference sequence). The length of the CDR3 is 15 residues. Trimming cost V 0 bases and J 8 bases; bases outside gene matches: 7. Here the CDR3 reads CASSLGGGPEYEQFF. The CDR3, as DNA: TGTGCCAGCAGCTTAGGGGGAGGGCCAGAGTATGAGCAGTTCTTC.

The sample holds one count of this clone. The gene calls are TRBV30 and TRBJ2-7; tentative D call: TRBD2 (5 bases). The CDR3 runs to 13 residues. Between the trimmed V and J ends, which lost 6 bases and 5 bases, there was a span of 17 bases. Germline values: CDR1 GTSNPN, CDR2 SVGIG (reference sequence). CDR3 bases: TGTGCCTGTTGGGGAGTAAATCGACACGAGCAGTACTTC. Translating gives CACWGVNRHEQYF. Full variable domain (rest looked up from reference TRBV30 and TRBJ2-7): SQTIHQWPATLVQPVGSPLSLECTVEGTSNPNLYWYRQAAGRGLQLLFYSVGIGQISSEVPQNLSASRPQDRQFILSSKKLLLSDSGFYLCACWGVNRHEQYFGPGTRLTVT.

The V call is TRBV6-5, the J call TRBJ1-4; perhaps TRBD1 as D (5 bases). V was trimmed by 6 bases and J by 4 bases, leaving 9 bases between them. The CDR3 spans 13 residues. Germline V gene lookup returns CDR1 MNHEY and CDR2 SVGAGI. CDR3 nucleotides: TGTGCCAGCAGCAAGACAGTTAATGAAAAACTGTTTTTT. Protein sequence: CASSKTVNEKLFF.

DNA of the CDR3: TGTGCCAGCAGTTATATACAGGGGGCGGTTGGCTACACCTTC. Translation: CASSYIQGAVGYTF. V gene TRBV28 combines with J gene TRBJ1-2; 9 bases are shared with TRBD1. V lost 4 bases, J lost 7 bases, and 7 bases stayed unmatched. This CDR3 has 14 residues. Germline CDR1 is MDHEN and CDR2 is SYDVKM.